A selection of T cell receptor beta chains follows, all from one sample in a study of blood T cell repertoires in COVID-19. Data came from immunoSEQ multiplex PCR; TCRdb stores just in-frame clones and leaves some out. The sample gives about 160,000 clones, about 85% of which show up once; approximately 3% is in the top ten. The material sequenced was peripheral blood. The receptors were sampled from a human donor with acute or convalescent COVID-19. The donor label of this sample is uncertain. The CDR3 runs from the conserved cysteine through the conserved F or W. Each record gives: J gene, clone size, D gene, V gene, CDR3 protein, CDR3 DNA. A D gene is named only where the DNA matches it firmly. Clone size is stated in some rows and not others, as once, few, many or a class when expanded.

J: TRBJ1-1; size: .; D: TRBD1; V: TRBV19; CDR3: CASRRGQVNTEAFF; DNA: TGTGCCAGTAGAAGGGGGCAGGTGAACACTGAAGCTTTCTTT
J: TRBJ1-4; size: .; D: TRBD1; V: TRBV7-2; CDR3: CASSLTPGTGNEKLFF; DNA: TGTGCCAGCAGCTTAACTCCCGGGACAGGGAATGAAAAACTGTTTTTT
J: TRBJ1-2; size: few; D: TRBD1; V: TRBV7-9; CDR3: CASSFTTGGAGGYTF; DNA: TGTGCCAGCAGCTTTACCACAGGGGGCGCAGGTGGCTACACCTTC
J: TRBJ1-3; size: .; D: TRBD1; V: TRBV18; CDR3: CASSPYGQGGSGNTIYF; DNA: TGTGCCAGCTCACCATATGGACAGGGGGGTTCTGGAAACACCATATATTTT
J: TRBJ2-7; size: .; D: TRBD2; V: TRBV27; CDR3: CASSTRWLAGGPAIPYEQYF; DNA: TGTGCCAGCAGTACCCGGTGGCTAGCGGGGGGACCCGCCATCCCTTACGAGCAGTACTTC
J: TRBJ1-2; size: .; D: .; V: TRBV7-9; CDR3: CASSLQEDYGYTF; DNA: TGTGCCAGCAGCTTACAAGAGGACTATGGCTACACCTTC
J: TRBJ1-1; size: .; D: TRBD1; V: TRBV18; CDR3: CASSPGRTGMNTEAFF; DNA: TGTGCCAGCTCACCTGGCCGGACAGGGATGAACACTGAAGCTTTCTTT
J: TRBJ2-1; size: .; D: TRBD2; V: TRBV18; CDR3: CASSPELTSGNEQFF; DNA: TGTGCCAGCTCACCCGAACTTACTAGCGGCAATGAGCAGTTCTTC
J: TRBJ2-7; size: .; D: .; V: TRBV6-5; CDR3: CASSYDRLSSYEQYF; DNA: TGTGCCAGCAGCTACGACAGGTTAAGCTCCTACGAGCAGTACTTC
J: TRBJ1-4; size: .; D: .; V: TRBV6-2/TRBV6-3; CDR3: CASSLGGIVVELFF; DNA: TGTGCCAGCAGTCTAGGAGGTATAGTCGTAGAACTGTTTTTT
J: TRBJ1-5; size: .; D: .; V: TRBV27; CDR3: CASRPTLGRYSNQPQHF; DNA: TGTGCCAGCAGACCCACTCTCGGCAGGTATAGCAATCAGCCCCAGCATTTT
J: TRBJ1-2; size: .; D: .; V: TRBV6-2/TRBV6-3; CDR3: CASSYPTDGYTF; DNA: TGTGCCAGCAGTTACCCCACGGATGGCTACACCTTC
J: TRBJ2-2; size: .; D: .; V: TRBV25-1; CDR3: CASSGRGLTEKNTGELFF; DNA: TGTGCCAGCAGTGGGAGGGGGCTGACAGAGAAAAACACCGGGGAGCTGTTTTTT
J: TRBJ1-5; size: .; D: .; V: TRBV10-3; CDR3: CAISVRGNDQPQHF; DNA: TGTGCCATCAGTGTAAGGGGGAATGATCAGCCCCAGCATTTT
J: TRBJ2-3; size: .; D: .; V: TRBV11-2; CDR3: CASSLDLRGSTDTQYF; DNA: TGTGCCAGCAGCTTAGATCTGAGGGGGAGCACAGATACGCAGTATTTT
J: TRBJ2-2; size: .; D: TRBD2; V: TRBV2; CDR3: CASSGGATGELFF; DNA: TGTGCCAGCAGCGGGGGGGCCACCGGGGAGCTGTTTTTT
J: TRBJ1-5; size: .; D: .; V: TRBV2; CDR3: CASRGPEGNQPQHF; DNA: TGTGCCAGCAGGGGCCCGGAGGGCAATCAGCCCCAGCATTTT
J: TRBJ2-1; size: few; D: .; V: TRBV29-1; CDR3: CSVRELSNEQFF; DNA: TGCAGCGTTCGGGAGTTGAGCAATGAGCAGTTCTTC
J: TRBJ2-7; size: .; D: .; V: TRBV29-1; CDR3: CSVVMRANYEQYF; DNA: TGCAGCGTTGTTATGCGGGCGAACTACGAGCAGTACTTC
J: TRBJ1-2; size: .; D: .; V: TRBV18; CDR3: CASSPTAETNYGYTF; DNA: TGTGCCAGCTCACCAACGGCAGAGACAAACTATGGCTACACCTTC
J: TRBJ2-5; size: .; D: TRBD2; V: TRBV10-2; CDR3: CASSPGLAGGQETQYF; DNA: TGCGCCAGCAGTCCGGGACTAGCGGGGGGGCAAGAGACCCAGTACTTC
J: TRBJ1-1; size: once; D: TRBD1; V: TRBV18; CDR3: CASSPPKGGSNTEAFF; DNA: TGTGCCAGCTCACCACCGAAAGGGGGCTCGAACACTGAAGCTTTCTTT
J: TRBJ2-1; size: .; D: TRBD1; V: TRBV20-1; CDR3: CSASWGTDNEQFF; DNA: TGCAGTGCTAGTTGGGGGACAGACAATGAGCAGTTCTTC
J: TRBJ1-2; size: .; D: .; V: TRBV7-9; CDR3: CASSLTAANYGYTF; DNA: TGTGCCAGCAGCTTAACAGCAGCTAACTATGGCTACACCTTC
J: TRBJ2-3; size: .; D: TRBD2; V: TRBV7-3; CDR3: CASSRDSGGQGDTQYF; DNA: TGTGCCAGCAGCAGAGACAGCGGGGGGCAGGGAGATACGCAGTATTTT
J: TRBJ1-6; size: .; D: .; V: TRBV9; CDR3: CASSAHSSYNSPLHF; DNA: TGTGCCAGCAGCGCTCACAGCTCATATAATTCACCCCTCCACTTT
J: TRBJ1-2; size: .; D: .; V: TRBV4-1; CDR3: CASSQDAGANYGYTF; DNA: TGCGCCAGCAGCCAAGATGCTGGGGCAAACTATGGCTACACCTTC
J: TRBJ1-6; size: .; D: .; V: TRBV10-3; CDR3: CAISEGGRNYNSPLHF; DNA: TGTGCCATCAGTGAGGGAGGGAGAAACTATAATTCACCCCTCCACTTT
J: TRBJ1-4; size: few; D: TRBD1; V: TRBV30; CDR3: CAWSPPRQTGPNEKLFF; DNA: TGTGCCTGGAGTCCCCCTCGACAGACAGGGCCGAATGAAAAACTGTTTTTT
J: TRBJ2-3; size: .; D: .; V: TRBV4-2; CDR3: CASSHRGDTQYF; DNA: TGTGCCAGCAGCCACAGGGGTGATACGCAGTATTTT
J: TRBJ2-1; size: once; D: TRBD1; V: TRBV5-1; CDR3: CASSLGPHIWTSQGGEQFF; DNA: TGCGCCAGCAGCCTGGGCCCCCACATTTGGACCTCACAGGGGGGTGAGCAGTTCTTC
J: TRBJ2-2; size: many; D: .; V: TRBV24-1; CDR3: CATSESRANTGELFF; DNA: TGTGCCACCAGTGAGAGTCGGGCGAACACCGGGGAGCTGTTTTTT
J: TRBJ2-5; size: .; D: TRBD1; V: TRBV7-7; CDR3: CASSLRTGGVGQGTQYF; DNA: TGTGCCAGCAGCTTAAGGACAGGGGGCGTGGGGCAGGGGACCCAGTACTTC
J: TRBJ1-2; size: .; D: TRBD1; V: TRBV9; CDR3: CASSVGQGSPWSNYGYTF; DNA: TGTGCCAGCAGCGTGGGACAGGGGAGTCCATGGAGTAACTATGGCTACACCTTC
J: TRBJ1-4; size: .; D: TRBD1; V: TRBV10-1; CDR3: CASSEEEGGQGGPTNEKLFF; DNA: TGCGCCAGCAGTGAAGAGGAGGGGGGACAGGGGGGACCAACTAATGAAAAACTGTTTTTT
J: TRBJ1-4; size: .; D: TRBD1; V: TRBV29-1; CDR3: CSARQGGNEKLFF; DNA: TGCAGCGCCAGACAGGGTGGTAATGAAAAACTGTTTTTT
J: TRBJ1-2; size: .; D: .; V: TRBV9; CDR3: CASSVERSGVKPSGYGYTF; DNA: TGTGCCAGCAGCGTAGAGAGGTCAGGGGTTAAGCCGAGTGGCTATGGCTACACCTTC
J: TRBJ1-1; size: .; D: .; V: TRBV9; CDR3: CASSVTPRITEAFF; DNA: TGTGCCAGCAGCGTCACTCCCCGAATCACTGAAGCTTTCTTT
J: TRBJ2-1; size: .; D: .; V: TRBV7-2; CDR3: CASSLNPYSYNEQFF; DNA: TGTGCCAGCAGCTTAAATCCCTACTCCTACAATGAGCAGTTCTTC
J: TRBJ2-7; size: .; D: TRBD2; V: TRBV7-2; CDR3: CASSLGAGGREQYF; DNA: TGTGCCAGCAGCTTAGGAGCGGGGGGGCGCGAGCAGTACTTC
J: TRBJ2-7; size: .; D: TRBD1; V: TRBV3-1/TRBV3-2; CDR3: CASSQAIAGQGKREQYF; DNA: TGTGCCAGCAGCCAAGCGATCGCGGGACAGGGGAAACGCGAGCAGTACTTC
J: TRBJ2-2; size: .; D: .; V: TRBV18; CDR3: CASSPRDTGELFF; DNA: TGTGCCAGCTCACCGAGGGACACCGGGGAGCTGTTTTTT
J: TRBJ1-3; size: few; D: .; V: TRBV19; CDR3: CASLRDRTSGNTIYF; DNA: TGTGCCAGTCTCCGAGACAGAACCTCTGGAAACACCATATATTTT
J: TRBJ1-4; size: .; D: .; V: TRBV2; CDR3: CASSAIGDPNEKLFF; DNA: TGTGCCAGCAGTGCAATCGGAGACCCTAATGAAAAACTGTTTTTT
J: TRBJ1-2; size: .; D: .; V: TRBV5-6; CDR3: CASSTTIYGYTF; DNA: TGTGCCAGCAGCACGACAATCTATGGCTACACCTTC
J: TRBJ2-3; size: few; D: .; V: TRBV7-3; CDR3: CASSLNPGSTDTQYF; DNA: TGTGCCAGCAGCCTAAATCCGGGGAGCACAGATACGCAGTATTTT
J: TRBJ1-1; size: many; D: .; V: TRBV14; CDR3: CASSHRDFDTEAFF; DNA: TGTGCCAGCAGCCACCGGGACTTCGACACTGAAGCTTTCTTT
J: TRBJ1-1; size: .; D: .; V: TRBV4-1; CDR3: CASSQDRGRGGADTEAFF; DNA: TGCGCCAGCAGCCAAGATAGGGGCCGAGGTGGGGCGGACACTGAAGCTTTCTTT
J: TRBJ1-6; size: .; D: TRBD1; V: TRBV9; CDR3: CASSAGQGNYNSPLHF; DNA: TGTGCCAGCAGCGCCGGACAGGGGAACTATAATTCACCCCTCCACTTT
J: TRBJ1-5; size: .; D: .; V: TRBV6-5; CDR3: CASSYSGGNQPQHF; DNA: TGTGCCAGCAGTTACTCCGGGGGGAATCAGCCCCAGCATTTT
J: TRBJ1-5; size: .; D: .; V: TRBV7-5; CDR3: CVRSLVTGNQPQHF; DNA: TGTGTCAGAAGCTTAGTGACAGGCAATCAGCCCCAGCATTTT
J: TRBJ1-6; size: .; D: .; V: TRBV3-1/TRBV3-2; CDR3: CASSSLGAGQNSPLHF; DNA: TGTGCCAGCAGCAGTTTGGGGGCGGGTCAAAATTCACCCCTCCACTTT
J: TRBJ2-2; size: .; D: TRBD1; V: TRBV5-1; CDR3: CASSEGAGTGELFF; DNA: TGCGCCAGCAGCGAGGGGGCAGGTACCGGGGAGCTGTTTTTT
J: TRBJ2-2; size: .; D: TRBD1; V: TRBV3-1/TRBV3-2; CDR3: CASSPLVGTGESSGELFF; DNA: TGTGCCAGCAGCCCCCTGGTGGGAACAGGGGAATCGTCCGGGGAGCTGTTTTTT
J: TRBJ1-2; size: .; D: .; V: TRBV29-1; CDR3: CSVEEGGSYGYTF; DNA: TGCAGCGTTGAGGAGGGTGGGAGCTATGGCTACACCTTC
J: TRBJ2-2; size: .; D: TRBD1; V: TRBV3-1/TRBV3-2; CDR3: CASSPLGTGGTGELFF; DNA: TGTGCCAGCAGCCCTCTCGGGACAGGGGGTACCGGGGAGCTGTTTTTT
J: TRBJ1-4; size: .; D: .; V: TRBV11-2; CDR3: CASSLEEGSEKLFF; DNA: TGTGCCAGCAGCTTAGAGGAGGGGAGTGAAAAACTGTTTTTT
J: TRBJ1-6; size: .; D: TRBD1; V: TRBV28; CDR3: CASSREQGASSPLHF; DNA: TGTGCCAGCAGCCGGGAACAGGGGGCTAGCTCACCCCTCCACTTT
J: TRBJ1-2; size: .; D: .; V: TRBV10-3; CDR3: CAISESGSRLGGYTF; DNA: TGTGCCATCAGTGAGTCAGGGAGCCGGCTCGGGGGCTACACCTTC